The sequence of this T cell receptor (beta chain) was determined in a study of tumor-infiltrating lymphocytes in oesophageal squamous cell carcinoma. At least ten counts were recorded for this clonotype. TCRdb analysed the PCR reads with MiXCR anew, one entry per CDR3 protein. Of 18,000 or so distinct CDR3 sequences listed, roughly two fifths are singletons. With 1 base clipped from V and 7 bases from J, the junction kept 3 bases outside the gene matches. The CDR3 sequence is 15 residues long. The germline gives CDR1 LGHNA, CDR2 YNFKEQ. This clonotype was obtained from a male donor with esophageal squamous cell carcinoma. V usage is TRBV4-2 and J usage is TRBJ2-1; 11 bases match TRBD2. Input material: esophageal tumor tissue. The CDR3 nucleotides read TGTGCCAGCAGCCAAGGGTCTAGCGGGAGGAATGAGCAGTTCTTC. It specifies CASSQGSSGRNEQFF.